This T cell receptor beta chain originates from a study of blood T cell repertoires in COVID-19. The overall study: COVID-19 samples collected from the United States, Italy and Spain covered acute and convalescent phases. The analysed material was cDNA or gDNA that came from T cells, B-cell-depleted T cells, or PBMCs.

In Seattle, patients joined the study during active infection and were tracked longitudinally. Original methodology: Reference gene primer amplification in the assay estimated nucleated cell counts. Clones were sequenced by immunoSEQ multiplex PCR, and TCRdb holds only the in-frame ones, with some missing. That table supplies the V and J calls and clone size; D and trimming were determined from the DNA. The table lists over 150,000 clones, approximately 84% of them singletons. Trimming took 5 bases from V and 6 from J; bases not matched to a gene: 7. Germline CDR1 and CDR2: SGHAT and FQDESV (reference sequence). This CDR3 has 14 residues.

The receptor was isolated from an elderly woman with COVID-19, enrolled during active disease. Sequencing was done on a sample of peripheral blood. The chain links TRBV11-1 to TRBJ2-3; TRBD2 matches 8 bases. DNA for the CDR3: TGTGCCAGCAGCCATCCGGGACTAGGGGATACGCAGTATTTT. Its translation is CASSHPGLGDTQYF.